Included here is one T cell receptor (beta chain) sequence, with context. The entry originates in a study of PD-L1 blockade in urothelial cancer. There are 14 residues in the CDR3. V lost 1 base and J 5 bases, leaving 11 bases between the germline ends. Per germline, CDR1 SGHDN and CDR2 FVKESK. TCRdb's copy holds only in-frame clones and misses some; the assay was immunoSEQ multiplex PCR. Among under 100,000 clones, around 80% were seen once, and the ten largest hold over 7.5%. V usage is TRBV14 and J usage is TRBJ1-1, with D unresolved. The receptor was derived from a man between 65 and 85 years old with urothelial cancer. The specimen was PBMCs, collected around atezolizumab (anti-PD-L1) treatment. The CDR3 coding sequence is TGTGCCAGCAGCCAAGTTCAGGCCGTTACTGAAGCTTTCTTT. Residues: CASSQVQAVTEAFF.